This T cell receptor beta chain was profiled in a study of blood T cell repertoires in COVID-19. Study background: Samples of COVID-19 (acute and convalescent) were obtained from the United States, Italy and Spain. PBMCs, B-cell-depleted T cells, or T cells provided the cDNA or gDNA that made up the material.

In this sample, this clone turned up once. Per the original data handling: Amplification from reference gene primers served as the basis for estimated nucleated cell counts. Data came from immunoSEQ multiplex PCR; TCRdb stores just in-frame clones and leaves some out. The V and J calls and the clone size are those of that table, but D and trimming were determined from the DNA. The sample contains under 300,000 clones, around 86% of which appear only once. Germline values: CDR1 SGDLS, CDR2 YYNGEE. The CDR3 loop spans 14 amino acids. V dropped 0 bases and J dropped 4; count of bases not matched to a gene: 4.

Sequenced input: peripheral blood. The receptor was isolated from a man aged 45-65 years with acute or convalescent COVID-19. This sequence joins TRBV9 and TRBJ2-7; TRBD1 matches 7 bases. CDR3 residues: CASSVAGQPYEQYF. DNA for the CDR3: TGTGCCAGCAGCGTAGCGGGACAGCCTTACGAGCAGTACTTC.